A single TCR beta chain is shown here with its context. Its antigen remains unknown. The sample comes from a study of OX40 agonist ivuxolimab in advanced cancers. Regarding the study as a whole: Both CD4+ and CD8+ T cell populations in blood had undergone clonal expansion by week 6 at 0.1 to 3.0 mg/kg.

V dropped 5 bases and J dropped 6 bases, with 9 bases sitting between them. Germline loops: CDR1 MNHNS, CDR2 SASEGT. The CDR3 spans 12 residues. Produced via immunoSEQ multiplex PCR; TCRdb's table is partial and in-frame only. The sample includes tens of thousands of clones, around nine tenths of them seen just once. The receptor was derived from an adult with an advanced solid tumor such as melanoma, head and neck, liver or kidney cancer. The chain links TRBV6-1 to TRBJ2-3; D not certain. Source: CD4+ or CD8+ T cells sorted from blood, taken in a trial of the OX40 agonist ivuxolimab. The CDR3 spells CASSLGWDTQYF. CDR3 nucleotides: TGTGCCAGCAGTCTAGGGTGGGATACGCAGTATTTT.